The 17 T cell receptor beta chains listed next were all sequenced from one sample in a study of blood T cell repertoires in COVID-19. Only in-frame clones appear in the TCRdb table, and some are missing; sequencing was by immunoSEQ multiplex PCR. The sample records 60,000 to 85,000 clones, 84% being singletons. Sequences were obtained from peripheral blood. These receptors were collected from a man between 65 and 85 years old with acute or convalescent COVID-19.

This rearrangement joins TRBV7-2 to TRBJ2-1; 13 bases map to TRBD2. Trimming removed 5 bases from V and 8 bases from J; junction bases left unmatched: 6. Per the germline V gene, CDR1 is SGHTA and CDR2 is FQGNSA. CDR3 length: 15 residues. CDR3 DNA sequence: TGTGCCAGCAGCCAGACTAGCGGGGGGTTTGATGAGCAGTTCTTC. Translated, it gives CASSQTSGGFDEQFF.

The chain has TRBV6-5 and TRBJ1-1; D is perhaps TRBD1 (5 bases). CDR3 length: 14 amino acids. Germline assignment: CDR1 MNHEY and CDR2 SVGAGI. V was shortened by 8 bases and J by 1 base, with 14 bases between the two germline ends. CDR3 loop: CASASPGWNTEAFF. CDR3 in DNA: TGTGCCAGCGCCTCACCAGGGTGGAACACTGAAGCTTTCTTT.

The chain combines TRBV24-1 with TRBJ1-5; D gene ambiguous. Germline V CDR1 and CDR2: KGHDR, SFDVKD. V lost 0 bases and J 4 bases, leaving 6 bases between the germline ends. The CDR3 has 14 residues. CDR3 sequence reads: CATSDLWANQPQHF. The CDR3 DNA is TGTGCCACCAGTGATTTGTGGGCTAATCAGCCCCAGCATTTT.

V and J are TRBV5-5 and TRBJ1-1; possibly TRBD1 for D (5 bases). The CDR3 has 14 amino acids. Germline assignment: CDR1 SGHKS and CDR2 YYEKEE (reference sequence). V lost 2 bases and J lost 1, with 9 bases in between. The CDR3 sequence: CASSFGHQNTEAFF. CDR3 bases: TGTGCCAGCAGCTTCGGACACCAGAACACTGAAGCTTTCTTT.

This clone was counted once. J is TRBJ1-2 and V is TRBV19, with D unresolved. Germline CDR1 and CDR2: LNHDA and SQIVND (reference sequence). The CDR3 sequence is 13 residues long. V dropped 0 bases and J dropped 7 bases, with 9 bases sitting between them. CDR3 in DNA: TGTGCCAGTAGTATAGACCTTTTACTTGGCTACACCTTC. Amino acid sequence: CASSIDLLLGYTF.

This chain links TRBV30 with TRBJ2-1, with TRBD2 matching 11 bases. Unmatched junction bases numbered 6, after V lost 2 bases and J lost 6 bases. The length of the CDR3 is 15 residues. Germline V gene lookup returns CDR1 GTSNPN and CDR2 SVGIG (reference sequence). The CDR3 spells CAWSIIAGGVNEQFF. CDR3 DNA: TGTGCCTGGAGTATTATAGCGGGAGGGGTCAATGAGCAGTTCTTC.

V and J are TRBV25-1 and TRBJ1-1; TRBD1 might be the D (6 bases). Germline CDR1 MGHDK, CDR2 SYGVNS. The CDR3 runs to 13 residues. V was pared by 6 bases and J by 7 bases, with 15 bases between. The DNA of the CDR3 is TGTGCCAGCAGGGGAGGGGGGGCCTTTGAAGCTTTCTTT. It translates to CASRGGGAFEAFF.

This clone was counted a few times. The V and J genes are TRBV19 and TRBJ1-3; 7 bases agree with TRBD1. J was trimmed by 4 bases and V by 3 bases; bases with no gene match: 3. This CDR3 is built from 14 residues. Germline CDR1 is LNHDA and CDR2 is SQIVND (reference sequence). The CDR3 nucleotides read TGTGCCAGTAGTATCACAGGGGTAGGAAACACCATATATTTT. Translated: CASSITGVGNTIYF.

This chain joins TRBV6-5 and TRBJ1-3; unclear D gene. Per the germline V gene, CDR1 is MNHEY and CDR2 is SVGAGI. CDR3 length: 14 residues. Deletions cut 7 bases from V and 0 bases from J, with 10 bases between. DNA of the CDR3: TGTGCCAGCAATCGCCGTAGCTCTGGAAACACCATATATTTT. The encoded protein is CASNRRSSGNTIYF.

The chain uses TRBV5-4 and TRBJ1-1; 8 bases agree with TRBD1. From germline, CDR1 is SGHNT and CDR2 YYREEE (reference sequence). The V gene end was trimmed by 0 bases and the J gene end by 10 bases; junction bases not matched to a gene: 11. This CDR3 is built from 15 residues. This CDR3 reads CASSLAADRVAGAFF. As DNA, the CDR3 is TGTGCCAGCAGCTTGGCCGCGGACAGGGTCGCGGGAGCTTTCTTT.

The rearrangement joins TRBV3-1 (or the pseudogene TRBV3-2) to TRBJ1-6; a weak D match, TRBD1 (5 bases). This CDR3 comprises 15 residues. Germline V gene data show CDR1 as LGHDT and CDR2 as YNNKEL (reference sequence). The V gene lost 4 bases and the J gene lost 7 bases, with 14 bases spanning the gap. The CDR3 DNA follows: TGTGCCAGCAGCCTCGGGGGGTCGAGGAATTCACCCCTCCACTTT. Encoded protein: CASSLGGSRNSPLHF.

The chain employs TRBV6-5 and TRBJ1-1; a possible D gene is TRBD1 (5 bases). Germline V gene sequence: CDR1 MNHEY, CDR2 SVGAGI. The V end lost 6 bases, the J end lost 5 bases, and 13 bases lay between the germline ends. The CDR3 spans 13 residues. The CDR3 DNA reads TGTGCCAGCAGAGCCACTTCAGGGACTGAAGCTTTCTTT. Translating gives CASRATSGTEAFF.

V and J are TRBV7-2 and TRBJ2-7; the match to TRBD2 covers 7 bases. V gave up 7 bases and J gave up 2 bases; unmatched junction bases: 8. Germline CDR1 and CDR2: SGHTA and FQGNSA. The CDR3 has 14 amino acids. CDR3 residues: CASTRIGGAYEQYF. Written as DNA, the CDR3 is TGTGCCAGCACCCGAATTGGGGGGGCCTACGAGCAGTACTTC.

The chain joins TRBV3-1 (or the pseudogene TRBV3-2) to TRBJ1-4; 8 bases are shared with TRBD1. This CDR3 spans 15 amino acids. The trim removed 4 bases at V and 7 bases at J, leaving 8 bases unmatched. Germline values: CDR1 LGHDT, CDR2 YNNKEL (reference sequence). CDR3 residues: CASSRRGQRGEKLFF. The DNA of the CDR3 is TGTGCCAGCAGCCGCAGGGGGCAACGGGGTGAAAAACTGTTTTTT.

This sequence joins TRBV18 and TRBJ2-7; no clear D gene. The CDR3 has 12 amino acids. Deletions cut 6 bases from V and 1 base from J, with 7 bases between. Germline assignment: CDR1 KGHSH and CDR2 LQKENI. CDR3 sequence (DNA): TGTGCCAGCTCCGATACTTCCTACGAGCAGTACTTC. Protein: CASSDTSYEQYF.

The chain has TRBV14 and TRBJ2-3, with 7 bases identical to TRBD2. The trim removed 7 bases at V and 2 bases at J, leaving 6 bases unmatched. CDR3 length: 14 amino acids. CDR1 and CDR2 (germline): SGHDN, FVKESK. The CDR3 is CASTYGGNTDTQYF. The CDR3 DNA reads TGTGCCAGCACCTACGGGGGGAACACAGATACGCAGTATTTT.

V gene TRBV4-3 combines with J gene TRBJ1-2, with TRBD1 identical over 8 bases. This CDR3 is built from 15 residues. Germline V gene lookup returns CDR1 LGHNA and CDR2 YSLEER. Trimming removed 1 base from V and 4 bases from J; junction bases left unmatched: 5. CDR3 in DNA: TGCGCCAGCAGCCAAGGGACAGGGCTTGGCTATGGCTACACCTTC. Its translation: CASSQGTGLGYGYTF.